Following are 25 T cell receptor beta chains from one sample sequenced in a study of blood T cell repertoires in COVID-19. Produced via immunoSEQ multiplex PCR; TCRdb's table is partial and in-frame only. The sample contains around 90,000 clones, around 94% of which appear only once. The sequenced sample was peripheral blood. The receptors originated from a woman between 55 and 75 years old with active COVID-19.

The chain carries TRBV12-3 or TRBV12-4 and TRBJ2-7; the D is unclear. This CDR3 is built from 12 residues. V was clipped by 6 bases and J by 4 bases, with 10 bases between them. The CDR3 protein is CASRVQVYEQYF. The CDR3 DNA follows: TGTGCCAGCAGGGTCCAGGTTTACGAGCAGTACTTC.

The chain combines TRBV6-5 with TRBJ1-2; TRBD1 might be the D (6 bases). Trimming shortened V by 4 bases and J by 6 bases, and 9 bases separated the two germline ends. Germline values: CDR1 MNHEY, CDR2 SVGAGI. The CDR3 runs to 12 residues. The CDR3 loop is CASSSQGNGYTF. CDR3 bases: TGTGCCAGCAGTTCCCAGGGGAATGGCTACACCTTC.

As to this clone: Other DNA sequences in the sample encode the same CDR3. The CDR3 here is CASSERAGWAFF. The CDR3 DNA follows: TGCGCCAGCAGCGAACGGGCGGGGTGGGCTTTCTTT. This chain connects TRBV4-1 to TRBJ1-1; unclear D gene. The germline gives CDR1 MGHRA, CDR2 YSYEKL. The V end was cut by 5 bases, the J end by 11 bases, with 15 bases between. The length of the CDR3 is 12 residues.

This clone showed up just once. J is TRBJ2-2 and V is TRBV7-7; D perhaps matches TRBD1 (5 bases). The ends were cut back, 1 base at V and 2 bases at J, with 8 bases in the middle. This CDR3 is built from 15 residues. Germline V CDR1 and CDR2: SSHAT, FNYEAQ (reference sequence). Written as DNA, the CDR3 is TGTGCCAGCAGCTTAGAGACAGTTAACACCGGGGAGCTGTTTTTT. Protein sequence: CASSLETVNTGELFF.

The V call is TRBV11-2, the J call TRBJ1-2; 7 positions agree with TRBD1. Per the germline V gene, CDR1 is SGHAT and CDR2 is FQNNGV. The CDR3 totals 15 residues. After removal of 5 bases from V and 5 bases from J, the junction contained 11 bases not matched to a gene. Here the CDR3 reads CASSPLTGKRYGYTF. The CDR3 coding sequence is TGTGCCAGCAGCCCACTGACAGGGAAGAGGTATGGCTACACCTTC.

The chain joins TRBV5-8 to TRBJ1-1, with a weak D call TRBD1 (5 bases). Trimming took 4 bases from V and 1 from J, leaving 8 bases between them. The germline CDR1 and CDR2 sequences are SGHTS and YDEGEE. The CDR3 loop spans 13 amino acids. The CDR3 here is CASSLDRNTEAFF. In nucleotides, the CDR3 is TGTGCCAGCAGCCTTGACAGGAACACTGAAGCTTTCTTT.

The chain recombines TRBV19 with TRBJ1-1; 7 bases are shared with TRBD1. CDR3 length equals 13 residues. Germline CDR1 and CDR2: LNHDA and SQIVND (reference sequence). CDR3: CVDLRDRNTEAFF. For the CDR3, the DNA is TGTGTCGACCTGAGGGACAGAAACACTGAAGCTTTCTTT.

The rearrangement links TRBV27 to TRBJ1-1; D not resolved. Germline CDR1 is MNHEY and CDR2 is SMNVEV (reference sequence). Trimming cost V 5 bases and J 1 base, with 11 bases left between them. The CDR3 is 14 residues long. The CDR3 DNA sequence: TGTGCCAGCAGTATCCGTCGGGGGAACACTGAAGCTTTCTTT. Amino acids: CASSIRRGNTEAFF.

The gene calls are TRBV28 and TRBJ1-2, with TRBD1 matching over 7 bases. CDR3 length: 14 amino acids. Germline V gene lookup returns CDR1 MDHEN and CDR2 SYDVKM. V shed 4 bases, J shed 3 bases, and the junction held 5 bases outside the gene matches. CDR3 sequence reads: CASSSPGQYYGYTF. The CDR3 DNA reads TGTGCCAGCAGTTCGCCGGGACAGTACTATGGCTACACCTTC.

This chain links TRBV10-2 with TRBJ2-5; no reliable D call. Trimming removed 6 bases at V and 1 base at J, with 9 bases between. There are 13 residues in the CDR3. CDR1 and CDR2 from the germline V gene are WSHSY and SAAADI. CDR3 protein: CASRQPSQETQYF. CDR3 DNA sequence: TGCGCCAGCAGACAGCCCAGCCAAGAGACCCAGTACTTC.

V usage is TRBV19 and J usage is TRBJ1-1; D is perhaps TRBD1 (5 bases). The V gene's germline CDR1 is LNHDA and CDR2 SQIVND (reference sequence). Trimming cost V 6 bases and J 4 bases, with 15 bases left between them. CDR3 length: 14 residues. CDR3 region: CASSLGRGSTEAFF. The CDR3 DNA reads TGTGCCAGTAGCCTCGGGCGGGGGTCCACTGAAGCTTTCTTT.

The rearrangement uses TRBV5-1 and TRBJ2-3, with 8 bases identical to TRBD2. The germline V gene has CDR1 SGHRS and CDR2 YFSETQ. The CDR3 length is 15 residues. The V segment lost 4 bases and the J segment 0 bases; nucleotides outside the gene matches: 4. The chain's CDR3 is CASSPGGGSTDTQYF. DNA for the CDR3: TGCGCCAGCAGCCCCGGGGGGGGTAGCACAGATACGCAGTATTTT.

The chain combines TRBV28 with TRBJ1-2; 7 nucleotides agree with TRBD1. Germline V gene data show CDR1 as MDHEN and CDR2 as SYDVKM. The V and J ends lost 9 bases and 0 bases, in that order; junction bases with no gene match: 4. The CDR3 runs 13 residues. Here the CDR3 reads CASQGEANYGYTF. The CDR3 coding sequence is TGTGCCAGTCAGGGGGAAGCTAACTATGGCTACACCTTC.

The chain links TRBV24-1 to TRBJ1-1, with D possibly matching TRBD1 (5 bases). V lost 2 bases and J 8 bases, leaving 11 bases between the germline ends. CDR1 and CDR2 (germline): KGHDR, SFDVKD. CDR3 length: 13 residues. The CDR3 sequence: CATSDSKGPEAFF. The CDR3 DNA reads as TGTGCCACCAGTGATTCAAAGGGGCCCGAAGCTTTCTTT.

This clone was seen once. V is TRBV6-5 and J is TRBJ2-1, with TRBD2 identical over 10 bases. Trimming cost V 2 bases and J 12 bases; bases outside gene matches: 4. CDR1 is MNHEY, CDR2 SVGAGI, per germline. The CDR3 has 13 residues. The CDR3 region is CASSYRQREGQFF. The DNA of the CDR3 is TGTGCCAGCAGTTACCGTCAGCGGGAGGGGCAGTTCTTC.

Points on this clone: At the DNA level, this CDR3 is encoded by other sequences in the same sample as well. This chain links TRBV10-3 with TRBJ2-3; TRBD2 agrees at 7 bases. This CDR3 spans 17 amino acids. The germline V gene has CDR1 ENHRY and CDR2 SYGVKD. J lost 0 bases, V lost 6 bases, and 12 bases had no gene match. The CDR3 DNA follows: TGTGCCATCAGGACGGGGGGTCCCCGTGCTAGCACAGATACGCAGTATTTT. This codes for CAIRTGGPRASTDTQYF.

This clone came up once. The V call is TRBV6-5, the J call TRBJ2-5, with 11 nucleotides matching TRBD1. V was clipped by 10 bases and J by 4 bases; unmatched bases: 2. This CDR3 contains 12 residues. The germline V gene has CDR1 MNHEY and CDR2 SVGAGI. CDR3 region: CATGTGGETQYF. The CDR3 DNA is TGTGCCACTGGGACAGGGGGAGAGACCCAGTACTTC.

The CDR3 region has the DNA TGTGCCAGTTCTGCAGGTAATAGCAATCAGCCCCAGCATTTT. Translated: CASSAGNSNQPQHF. The chain joins TRBV19 to TRBJ1-5; D gene ambiguous. With 8 bases removed from V and 0 bases from J, the gap between germline ends came to 11 bases. Germline CDR1 is LNHDA and CDR2 is SQIVND (reference sequence). The CDR3 consists of 14 residues.

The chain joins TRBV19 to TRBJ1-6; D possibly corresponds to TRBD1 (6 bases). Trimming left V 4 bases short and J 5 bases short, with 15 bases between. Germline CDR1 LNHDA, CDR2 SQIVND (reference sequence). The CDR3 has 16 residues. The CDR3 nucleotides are TGTGCCAGTAGTAGCCAAGGGGGACCCAATAATTCACCCCTCCACTTT. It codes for CASSSQGGPNNSPLHF.

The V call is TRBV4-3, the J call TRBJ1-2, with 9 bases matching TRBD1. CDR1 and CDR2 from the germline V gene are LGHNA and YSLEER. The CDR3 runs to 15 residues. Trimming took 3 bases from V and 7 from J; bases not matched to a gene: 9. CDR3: CASSHTLGTGFGYTF. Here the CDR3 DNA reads TGCGCCAGCAGCCACACCCTCGGGACAGGGTTTGGCTACACCTTC.

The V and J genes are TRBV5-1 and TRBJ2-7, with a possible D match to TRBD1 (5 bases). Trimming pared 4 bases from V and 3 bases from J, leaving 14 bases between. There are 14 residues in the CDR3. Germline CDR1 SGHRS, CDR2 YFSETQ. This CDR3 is CASSLRGANYEQYF. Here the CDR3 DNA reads TGCGCCAGCAGCCTACGTGGGGCGAACTACGAGCAGTACTTC.

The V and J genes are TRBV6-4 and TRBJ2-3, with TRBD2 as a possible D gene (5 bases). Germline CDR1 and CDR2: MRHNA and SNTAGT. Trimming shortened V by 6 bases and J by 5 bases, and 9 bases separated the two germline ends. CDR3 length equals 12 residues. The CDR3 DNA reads TGTGCCAGCAGCCTCCGGGGAGATACGCAGTATTTT. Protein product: CASSLRGDTQYF.

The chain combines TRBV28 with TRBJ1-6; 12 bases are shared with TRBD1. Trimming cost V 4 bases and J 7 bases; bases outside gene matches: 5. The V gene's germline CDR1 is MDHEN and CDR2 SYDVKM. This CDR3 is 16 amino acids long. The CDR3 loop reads CASSSGQGARNSPLHF. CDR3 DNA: TGTGCCAGCAGTTCGGGACAGGGGGCCAGGAATTCACCCCTCCACTTT.

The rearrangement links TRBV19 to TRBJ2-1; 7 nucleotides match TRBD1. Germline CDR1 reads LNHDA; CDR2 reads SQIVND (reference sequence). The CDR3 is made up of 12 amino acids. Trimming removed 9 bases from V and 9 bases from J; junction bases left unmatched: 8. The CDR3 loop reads CASTGTVGEQFF. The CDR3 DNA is TGTGCCAGCACAGGGACAGTGGGTGAGCAGTTCTTC.

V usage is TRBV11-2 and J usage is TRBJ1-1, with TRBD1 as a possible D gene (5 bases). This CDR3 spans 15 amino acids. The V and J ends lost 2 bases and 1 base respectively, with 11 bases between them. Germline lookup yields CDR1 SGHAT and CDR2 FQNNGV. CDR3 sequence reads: CASSLMAGWNTEAFF. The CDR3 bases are TGTGCCAGCAGCTTAATGGCAGGGTGGAACACTGAAGCTTTCTTT. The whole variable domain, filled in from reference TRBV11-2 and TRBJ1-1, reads EAGVAQSPRYKIIEKRQSVAFWCNPISGHATLYWYQQILGQGPKLLIQFQNNGVVDDSQLPKDRFSAERLKGVDSTLKIQPAKLEDSAVYLCASSLMAGWNTEAFFGQGTRLTVV.